This TCR beta chain was identified during a study of blood T cells in healthy people across ages. A sample-barcoded 5' primer and a J-beta primer mix were used in a second PCR of roughly 6 to 11 cycles. TCRdb used MiXCR to reprocess the 5' RACE reads, holding one entry per CDR3 protein. The profile shows about 1.4 million distinct CDR3 sequences, approximately 59% of them singletons. Overall study results and limits: In older individuals, TCR beta diversity per million T cells was lower, falling roughly linearly with age.

This clonotype occurred many times. Its target is not known. Per germline, CDR1 LGHNA and CDR2 YNFKEQ. Deletions cut 1 base from V and 2 bases from J, with 8 bases between. The CDR3 covers 14 residues. The sample taken for sequencing was blood. This sequence originates from a man between 18 and 29 years old in good health. V usage is TRBV4-2 and J usage is TRBJ2-5; TRBD1 might be the D (5 bases). The CDR3 DNA sequence: TGTGCCAGCAGCCAAGTTGGGGCGCAAGAGACCCAGTACTTC. It codes for CASSQVGAQETQYF.